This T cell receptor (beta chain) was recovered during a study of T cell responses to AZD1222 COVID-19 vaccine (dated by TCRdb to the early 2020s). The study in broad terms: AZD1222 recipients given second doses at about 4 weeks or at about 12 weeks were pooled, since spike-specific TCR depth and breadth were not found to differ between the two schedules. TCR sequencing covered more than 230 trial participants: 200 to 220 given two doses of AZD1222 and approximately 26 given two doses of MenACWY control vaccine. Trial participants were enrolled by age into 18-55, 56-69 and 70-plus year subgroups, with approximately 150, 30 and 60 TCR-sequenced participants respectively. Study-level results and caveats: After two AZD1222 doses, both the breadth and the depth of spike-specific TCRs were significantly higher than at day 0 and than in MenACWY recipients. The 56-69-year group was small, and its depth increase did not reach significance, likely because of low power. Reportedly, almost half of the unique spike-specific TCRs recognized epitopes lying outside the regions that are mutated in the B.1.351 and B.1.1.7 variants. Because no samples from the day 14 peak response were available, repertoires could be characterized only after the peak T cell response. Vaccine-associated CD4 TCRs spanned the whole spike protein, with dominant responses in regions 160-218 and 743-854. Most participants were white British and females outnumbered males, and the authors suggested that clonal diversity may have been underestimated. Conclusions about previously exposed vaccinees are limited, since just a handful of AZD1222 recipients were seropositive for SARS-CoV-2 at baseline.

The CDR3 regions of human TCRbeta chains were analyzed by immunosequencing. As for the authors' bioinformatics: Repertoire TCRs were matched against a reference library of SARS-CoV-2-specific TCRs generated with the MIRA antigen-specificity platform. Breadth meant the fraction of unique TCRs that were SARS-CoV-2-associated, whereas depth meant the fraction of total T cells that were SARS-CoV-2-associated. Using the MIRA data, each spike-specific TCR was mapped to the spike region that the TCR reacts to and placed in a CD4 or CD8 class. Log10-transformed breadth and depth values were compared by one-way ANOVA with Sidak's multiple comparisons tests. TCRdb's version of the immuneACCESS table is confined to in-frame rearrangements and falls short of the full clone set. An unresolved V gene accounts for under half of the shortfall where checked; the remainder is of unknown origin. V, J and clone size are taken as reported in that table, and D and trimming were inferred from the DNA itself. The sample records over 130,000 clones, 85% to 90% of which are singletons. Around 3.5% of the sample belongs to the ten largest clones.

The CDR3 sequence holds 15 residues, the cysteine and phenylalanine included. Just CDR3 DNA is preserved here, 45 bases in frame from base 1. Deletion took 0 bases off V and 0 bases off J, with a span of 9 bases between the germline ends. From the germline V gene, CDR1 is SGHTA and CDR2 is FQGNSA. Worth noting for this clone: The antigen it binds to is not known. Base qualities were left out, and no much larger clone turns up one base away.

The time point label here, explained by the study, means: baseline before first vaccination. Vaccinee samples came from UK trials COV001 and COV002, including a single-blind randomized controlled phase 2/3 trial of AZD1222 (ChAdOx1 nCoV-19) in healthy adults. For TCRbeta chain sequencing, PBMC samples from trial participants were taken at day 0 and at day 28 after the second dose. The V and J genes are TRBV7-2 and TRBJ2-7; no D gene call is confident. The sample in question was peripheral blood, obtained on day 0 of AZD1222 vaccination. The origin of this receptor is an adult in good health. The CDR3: CASSLAGTLSYEQYF. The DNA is TGTGCCAGCAGCTTAGCGGGCACCCTCTCCTACGAGCAGTACTTC. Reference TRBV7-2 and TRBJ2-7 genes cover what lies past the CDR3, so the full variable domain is GAGVSQSPSNKVTEKGKDVELRCDPISGHTALYWYRQSLGQGLEFLIYFQGNSAPDKSGLPSDRFSAERTGGSVSTLTIQRTQQEDSAVYLCASSLAGTLSYEQYFGPGTRLTVT.